Below are 16 T cell receptor beta chains sequenced from a single sample in a study of T cell changes during pregnancy in multiple sclerosis. Sequencing used immunoSEQ multiplex PCR; TCRdb keeps in-frame clones, though not all of them. The sample has roughly 58,000 clones, 80% to 95% seen once. The sequencing here drew on CD4+ T cells from peripheral blood mononuclear cells, taken after pregnancy. The origin of the receptors is a female donor in good health, enrolled as a control in a pregnancy study.

Remarks on this clone: This specimen includes other DNA sequences encoding the same CDR3. The genes are TRBV18 and TRBJ1-5; D possibly corresponds to TRBD1 (5 bases). CDR1 and CDR2 from the germline V gene are KGHSH and LQKENI. V lost 3 bases and J 4 bases, leaving 7 bases between the germline ends. CDR3 length equals 13 residues. The CDR3 loop reads CASSPQGNQPQHF. The CDR3 bases are TGTGCCAGCTCACCTCAGGGAAATCAGCCCCAGCATTTT.

The V and J genes are TRBV4-1 and TRBJ2-7, with 11 bases fitting TRBD2. The ends lost 3 bases at V and 5 bases at J; junction bases unmatched: 9. Germline loops: CDR1 MGHRA, CDR2 YSYEKL. The CDR3 is 16 residues long. The DNA for the CDR3 is TGCGCCAGCAGCCAGGGGCTAGCGGGGGGCTACAACGAGCAGTACTTC. Translation gives CASSQGLAGGYNEQYF.

The rearrangement links TRBV9 to TRBJ2-7; 10 nucleotides agree with TRBD1. Germline V gene lookup returns CDR1 SGDLS and CDR2 YYNGEE. With 0 bases clipped from V and 2 bases from J, the junction kept 2 bases outside the gene matches. There are 15 residues in the CDR3. The CDR3 nucleotides are TGTGCCAGCAGCGTAGCGACAGGGGGCGCCTACGAGCAGTACTTC. This codes for CASSVATGGAYEQYF.

The V and J genes are TRBV7-2 and TRBJ2-2; the D gene is possibly TRBD2 (7 bases). Germline V gene data show CDR1 as SGHTA and CDR2 as FQGNSA. Trimming shortened V by 4 bases and J by 7 bases, and 19 bases separated the two germline ends. This CDR3 is 16 amino acids long. DNA of the CDR3: TGTGCCAGCAGCTCACCCTGGGGGGCTAGCGGCGGGGAGCTGTTTTTT. Its translation is CASSSPWGASGGELFF.

This sequence joins TRBV28 and TRBJ2-5; 11 positions agree with TRBD2. The V gene end was trimmed by 10 bases and the J gene end by 9 bases; junction bases not matched to a gene: 10. The CDR3 runs 13 residues. Germline V CDR1 and CDR2: MDHEN, SYDVKM. The CDR3: CATLAGGRPAQYF. DNA for the CDR3: TGTGCCACCCTAGCGGGGGGCAGGCCGGCCCAGTACTTC.

The gene calls are TRBV6-1 and TRBJ1-1, with D hard to call. Germline CDR1 MNHNS, CDR2 SASEGT. The CDR3 is 10 amino acids. Trimming took 2 bases from V and 8 from J, leaving 3 bases between them. Here the CDR3 reads CASSETEAFF. The CDR3, as DNA: TGTGCCAGCAGTGAAACAGAAGCTTTCTTT.

DNA for the CDR3: TGTGCCTGGAGTGTGAGCAACTATGGCTACACCTTC. Translating it yields CAWSVSNYGYTF. V is TRBV30 and J is TRBJ1-2; D is ambiguous. There are 12 residues in the CDR3. The germline gives CDR1 GTSNPN, CDR2 SVGIG (reference sequence). Trimming took off 0 bases at V and 2 bases at J, with 4 bases between the two ends.

This clone appeared once. V and J are TRBV5-1 and TRBJ2-6; a possible D gene is TRBD2 (5 bases). The CDR3 loop spans 16 amino acids. From germline, CDR1 is SGHRS and CDR2 YFSETQ. Trimming stripped 0 bases from V and 0 bases from J, with 7 bases between. The CDR3 DNA follows: TGCGCCAGCAGCTTGGAAGGGAGCTCTGGGGCCAACGTCCTGACTTTC. Translated, it gives CASSLEGSSGANVLTF.

This clone was recorded once. The chain uses TRBV19 and TRBJ1-2; D gene ambiguous. CDR1 and CDR2 from the germline V gene are LNHDA and SQIVND (reference sequence). V lost 6 bases and J lost 4, with 15 bases in between. CDR3 size: 14 residues. This chain's CDR3 is CASSSQNRFYGYTF. In DNA, the CDR3 is TGTGCCAGTAGCTCACAGAACAGATTCTATGGCTACACCTTC.

The chain is built from TRBV7-9 and TRBJ2-2; tentative D call: TRBD2 (5 bases). V was cut by 0 bases and J by 6 bases, with 14 bases left in between. CDR3 size: 16 residues. The germline V gene has CDR1 SEHNR and CDR2 FQNEAQ (reference sequence). The DNA of the CDR3 is TGTGCCAGCAGCTTAGCGGCCGGGGTAAATGCCGGGGAGCTGTTTTTT. Amino acid sequence: CASSLAAGVNAGELFF.

The chain has TRBV7-6 and TRBJ2-7; 7 positions agree with TRBD2. Trimming at V came to 2 bases and at J to 0 bases, leaving 4 bases not matched to a gene. Per germline, CDR1 SGHVS and CDR2 FNYEAQ. The CDR3 is 15 residues long. This chain's CDR3 is CASSLRRESSYEQYF. CDR3 sequence (DNA): TGTGCCAGCAGCTTACGGCGGGAGAGCTCCTACGAGCAGTACTTC.

The CDR3 DNA reads as TGTGCCAGCAGCCTAATCCCACACAGAAACACTGAAGCTTTCTTT. It is translated as CASSLIPHRNTEAFF. This chain links TRBV7-2 with TRBJ1-1; no clear D. Trimming pared 5 bases from V and 2 bases from J, leaving 15 bases between. Germline CDR1 SGHTA, CDR2 FQGNSA. The CDR3 sequence is 15 residues long.

The V and J genes are TRBV6-5 and TRBJ1-5; D unclear. V lost 6 bases to trimming and J lost 1 base, with 10 bases between them. CDR3 length: 14 amino acids. Germline V CDR1 and CDR2: MNHEY, SVGAGI. The CDR3 region is CASSGEWSNQPQHF. CDR3 bases: TGTGCCAGCAGCGGTGAGTGGAGCAATCAGCCCCAGCATTTT.

The chain combines TRBV7-8 with TRBJ2-1, with 9 bases lining up with TRBD2. V lost 6 bases and J lost 9; bases outside the gene matches: 15. This CDR3 spans 16 amino acids. Germline assignment: CDR1 SGHVS and CDR2 FQNEAQ. The CDR3 nucleotides read TGTGCCAGCAGGTTACTAGCGGGCGGGAGTTATTCTGAGCAGTTCTTC. Translated: CASRLLAGGSYSEQFF.

The chain employs TRBV28 and TRBJ2-7, with 8 nucleotides matching TRBD2. V lost 2 bases, J lost 2 bases, and 5 bases stayed unmatched. This CDR3 contains 15 residues. Germline CDR1 and CDR2: MDHEN and SYDVKM. The CDR3 reads CASSLNSGGTYEQYF. CDR3 nucleotides: TGTGCCAGCAGTTTAAACAGCGGGGGCACCTACGAGCAGTACTTC.

The rearrangement links TRBV29-1 to TRBJ2-3; TRBD2 matches 9 bases. The CDR3 has 15 residues. Trimming removed 6 bases from V and 1 base from J; junction bases left unmatched: 8. CDR1 is SQVTM, CDR2 ANQGSEA, per germline. The CDR3 spells CSVVPQRGGTDTQYF. The CDR3 coding sequence is TGCAGCGTAGTTCCCCAGCGGGGGGGCACAGATACGCAGTATTTT.